Reported below is one T cell receptor (beta chain). The antigen remains undetermined. Sequencing was performed with immunoSEQ multiplex PCR; in TCRdb, only in-frame clones are kept and a portion is missing. The sample lists some 2.4 million clones; roughly 93% were seen once. This entry is derived from a study of shared clonotypes between healthy human individuals. Overall study results and limits: Among donors, clonotype sharing was expected to be affected by sequencing depth.

A split of CD4+ cells into CD45RA+ naive and CD45RA-negative memory subsets was performed. The CDR3 contains 11 residues. The germline V gene encodes CDR1 DFQATT and CDR2 SNEGSKA (reference sequence). Material: naive CD4+ T cells from PBMCs. Subset: CD45RA+ positively selected. The TCR was taken from a man between 18 and 29 years old in good health. Some clones in this sample may be carry-over from other donors' samples. V usage is TRBV20-1 and J usage is TRBJ2-7; 7 bases line up with TRBD1. DNA of the CDR3: TGCCGAGCGGACAGGTCCTACGAGCAGTACTTC. Amino acid sequence: CRADRSYEQYF.